The 21 T cell receptor beta chains below all came from one sample that was sequenced in a study of blood T cells in healthy people across ages. Through a sample-barcoded 5' primer and a J-beta primer mix, a second PCR was run for 7 to 11 cycles. One entry per CDR3 protein, called by TCRdb with MiXCR from the 5' RACE reads. The sample gives 650,000 to 1,000,000 distinct CDR3 sequences, roughly 40% of which show up once; 10% to 15% is in the top ten. Sequenced: blood. The receptors were sampled from a man between 18 and 29 years old in good health.

The chain joins TRBV6-6 to TRBJ2-7; D not resolved. CDR3 size: 10 residues. Trimming took 11 bases from V and 7 from J, leaving 12 bases between them. Per the germline V gene, CDR1 is MNHNY and CDR2 is SVGAGI (reference sequence). CDR3 protein: CAYGYNEQYF. The DNA of the CDR3 is TGTGCCTACGGGTACAATGAGCAGTACTTC.

Concerning this clonotype: A much larger clone differs from this one at a single base, so this may be a read error. The chain is built from TRBV18 and TRBJ2-1; 13 positions match TRBD2. CDR3 length: 16 residues. The V and J ends lost 4 bases and 11 bases, in that order; junction bases with no gene match: 11. The V gene's germline CDR1 is KGHSH and CDR2 LQKENI. DNA for the CDR3: TGTGCCAGCTCACTGCCCGGGACTAGCGGGGCCCGCAAGCAGTTCTTC. It yields the protein CASSLPGTSGARKQFF.

The chain recombines TRBV27 with TRBJ2-4; D might be TRBD1 (6 bases). Trimming stripped 5 bases from V and 3 bases from J, with 14 bases between. This CDR3 is 15 amino acids long. Germline CDR1 reads MNHEY; CDR2 reads SMNVEV (reference sequence). The CDR3 bases are TGTGCCAGCAGTCTACAGGGTTGGGTCAAAAACATTCAGTACTTC. Amino acid sequence: CASSLQGWVKNIQYF.

This clonotype has only a few counts. This sequence joins TRBV12-3 or TRBV12-4 and TRBJ1-2, with TRBD1 matching 7 bases. The CDR3 totals 13 residues. V shed 5 bases, J shed 4 bases, and the junction held 4 bases outside the gene matches. This CDR3 reads CASSVGDSYGYTF. DNA for the CDR3: TGTGCCAGCAGTGTAGGGGACAGCTATGGCTACACCTTC.

This clonotype was seen a handful of times. The genes are TRBV2 and TRBJ1-2, with D uncertain. V gave up 0 bases and J gave up 8 bases, with 4 bases separating them. CDR1 is SNHLY, CDR2 FYNNEI, per germline. The CDR3 length is 11 residues. CDR3 amino acids: CASSEASGYTF. CDR3 in DNA: TGTGCCAGCAGTGAAGCGTCCGGCTACACCTTC.

Remarks on this clonotype: A much bigger clone sits one base away, suggesting this may be a read error. This chain uses TRBV7-3 with TRBJ2-7; tentative D call: TRBD2 (7 bases). CDR1 is SGHTA, CDR2 FQGTGA, per germline. V gave up 2 bases and J gave up 7 bases, with 18 bases separating them. The CDR3 spans 15 residues. The chain's CDR3 is CASSLSRGQYNEQYF. CDR3 coding DNA: TGTGCCAGCAGCTTATCGCGGGGGCAATACAATGAGCAGTACTTC.

The V and J genes are TRBV6-1 and TRBJ1-2; weak D call: TRBD1 (5 bases). The CDR3 is 13 residues long. Germline V lookup: CDR1 MNHNS, CDR2 SASEGT. V was cut by 0 bases and J by 5 bases, with 7 bases left in between. CDR3 protein: CASSEAPGYGYTF. As DNA, the CDR3 is TGTGCCAGCAGTGAAGCGCCAGGGTATGGCTACACCTTC.

CDR3 DNA: TGTGCCAGCGTCGGATCCGGCAATTCGGGTTCACCCCTCCACTTT. Amino acid sequence: CASVGSGNSGSPLHF. The chain has TRBV7-9 and TRBJ1-6; D not certain. The CDR3 contains 15 residues. V was trimmed by 8 bases and J by 9 bases, leaving 20 bases between them. Per germline, CDR1 SEHNR and CDR2 FQNEAQ (reference sequence).

In the case of this clonotype: The junction shows a germline mismatch at one end, possibly a read error. The J gene is TRBJ2-1, the V gene TRBV27; D could derive from TRBD1 or TRBD2 (6 bases each). The CDR3 totals 17 residues. Germline CDR1 is MNHEY and CDR2 is SMNVEV (reference sequence). Written as DNA, the CDR3 is TGTGCCAGCAGTTTATTTTCAACAGGGAGGTCCTACAATGTGCAGTTCTTC. Translated, it gives CASSLFSTGRSYNVQFF.

The rearrangement links TRBV12-3 or TRBV12-4 to TRBJ1-2; no reliable D call. Deletions cut 0 bases from V and 2 bases from J, with 16 bases between. CDR3 length: 17 amino acids. The CDR3 DNA is TGTGCCAGCAGTTTAGCGCGGTCAGGACTATTCAACTATGGCTACACCTTC. This sequence encodes CASSLARSGLFNYGYTF.

The V gene is TRBV12-3 or TRBV12-4, the J gene TRBJ2-1; 11 bases map to TRBD2. There are 15 residues in the CDR3. V shed 6 bases and J 13 bases; nucleotides not matched to a gene: 14. CDR3 sequence (DNA): TGTGCCAGCAGCCCCACGACTAGCGGGGAAGAGACCCAGTTCTTC. Translated: CASSPTTSGEETQFF.

Of note for this clonotype: The junction departs from germline at one end; a sequencing error may be responsible. The rearrangement joins TRBV29-1 to TRBJ2-7; TRBD2 might be the D (5 bases). The CDR3 covers 14 residues. Per germline, CDR1 SQVTM and CDR2 ANQGSEA. CDR3 nucleotides: TGCAGCGTTGAAGGACTAACGAGCTCCTACGGGCAGTACTTC. Protein: CSVEGLTSSYGQYF.

This clonotype has ten or more counts. The V and J genes are TRBV20-1 and TRBJ2-1; D is ambiguous. Germline CDR1 and CDR2: DFQATT and SNEGSKA (reference sequence). V lost 5 bases to trimming and J lost 4 bases, with 18 bases between them. CDR3 size: 15 residues. CDR3 residues: CSAAAAGTTYNEQFF. The CDR3 coding sequence is TGCAGTGCTGCCGCAGCAGGCACAACATACAATGAGCAGTTCTTC.

A few counts support this clonotype. J is TRBJ1-2 and V is TRBV4-2; a possible D gene is TRBD1 (5 bases). This CDR3 is 16 amino acids long. V was pared by 0 bases and J by 3 bases, with 14 bases between. Germline-derived CDR1 and CDR2 are LGHNA and YNFKEQ. The CDR3 loop reads CASSQDYGQGDYGYTF. Here the CDR3 DNA reads TGTGCCAGCAGCCAAGATTACGGCCAGGGAGACTATGGCTACACCTTC.

As concerns this clonotype: One end of the junction varies from germline; a read error may be responsible. The chain has TRBV25-1 and TRBJ2-3; D remains ambiguous. The CDR3 runs 10 residues. CDR1 and CDR2 (germline): MGHDK, SYGVNS. In DNA, the CDR3 is TGTGTCAGCAAGAGGGATACGCAGTATTTT. Encoded protein: CVSKRDTQYF.

This sequence joins TRBV28 and TRBJ2-1; 11 nucleotides match TRBD1. Trimming at V came to 5 bases and at J to 5 bases, leaving 8 bases not matched to a gene. The germline V gene encodes CDR1 MDHEN and CDR2 SYDVKM. This CDR3 spans 16 amino acids. CDR3 coding DNA: TGTGCCAGCAGTCCACCCGGGACAGGGGGTCACAATGAGCAGTTCTTC. This sequence encodes CASSPPGTGGHNEQFF.

The sample holds many counts of this clonotype. This chain links TRBV4-2 with TRBJ2-1; the D is unclear. Germline CDR1 and CDR2: LGHNA and YNFKEQ. This CDR3 comprises 10 residues. V lost 6 bases and J lost 10, with 7 bases in between. Written as DNA, the CDR3 is TGTGCCAGCAGGGGTGGGGAGCAGTTCTTC. This gives the protein CASRGGEQFF.

The chain joins TRBV11-2 to TRBJ2-3, with TRBD2 matching 7 bases. V shed 5 bases and J 5 bases; nucleotides not matched to a gene: 10. The CDR3 is 15 amino acids. Germline lookup yields CDR1 SGHAT and CDR2 FQNNGV. CDR3 region: CASSRLGAGEDTQYF. CDR3 bases: TGTGCCAGCAGCCGCCTTGGGGCGGGGGAAGATACGCAGTATTTT.

The CDR3 loop is CASSSGTGASPLHF. The CDR3 DNA reads as TGTGCCAGCAGCTCCGGGACAGGGGCCTCACCCCTCCACTTT. V is TRBV7-2 and J is TRBJ1-6; 10 positions match TRBD1. This CDR3 contains 14 residues. After removal of 4 bases from V and 10 bases from J, the junction contained 4 bases not matched to a gene. Germline V CDR1 and CDR2: SGHTA, FQGNSA.

On this clonotype itself: One end of the junction varies from germline; a read error may be responsible. J is TRBJ2-3 and V is TRBV5-1; D may be TRBD2 (5 bases). The CDR3 length is 16 residues. CDR1 SGHRS and CDR2 YFSETQ come from the germline V gene. The CDR3 sequence: CASSLDSGSSTDTRYF. CDR3 in DNA: TGCGCCAGCAGCTTGGATTCGGGGTCGAGCACAGATACGCGGTATTTT.

This clonotype was found many times. This chain joins TRBV5-1 and TRBJ2-1; a weak D match, TRBD2 (5 bases). Germline values: CDR1 SGHRS, CDR2 YFSETQ. Trimming took 4 bases from V and 6 from J, leaving 8 bases between them. CDR3 size: 12 residues. The CDR3, as DNA: TGCGCCAGCAGCCAACTAGTCAATGAGCAGTTCTTC. Translated: CASSQLVNEQFF.